This TCR beta chain came from a study of cytomegalovirus exposure and HLA in healthy donors. This CDR3 comprises 14 residues. Germline loops: CDR1 SGHTS, CDR2 YDEGEE. With 2 bases removed from V and 3 bases from J, the gap between germline ends came to 8 bases. Use of 60 Vbeta and 13 Jbeta primers characterized the PCR. Method: immunoSEQ multiplex PCR; TCRdb's copy keeps in-frame clones and lacks some. The sample shows about 130,000 clones, around three quarters of them seen only once. The chain combines TRBV5-8 with TRBJ1-4, with unresolved D. Sequencing input: PBMCs. The sequence was collected from a female donor in good health and CMV-seronegative. CDR3 sequence: CASSFRGANEKLFF. In nucleotides, the CDR3 is TGTGCCAGCAGCTTTCGGGGTGCTAATGAAAAACTGTTTTTT.